This T cell receptor (beta chain) appears in the sequencing data of a study of T cells expressing NK-cell markers. One entry per CDR3 protein, without DNA, is what TCRdb gives after re-calling the 5' RACE reads. The repertoire shows roughly 160,000 distinct CDR3 sequences; the top ten hold 20%. Germline lookup yields CDR1 SGHRS and CDR2 YFSETQ. This CDR3 region has 17 residues. This sequence joins TRBV5-1 and TRBJ1-1; checking the TCRdb D call of TRBD1 is not possible without DNA. Sequencing used blood T cells: a sorted CD56 or NKG2C T cell subset, CD4+ or CD8+ T cells, or bulk PBMC T cells (not recorded which). This clonotype was obtained from a man aged 18 to 69 in good health. CDR3 residues: CASSAGTGSAKNTEAFF.